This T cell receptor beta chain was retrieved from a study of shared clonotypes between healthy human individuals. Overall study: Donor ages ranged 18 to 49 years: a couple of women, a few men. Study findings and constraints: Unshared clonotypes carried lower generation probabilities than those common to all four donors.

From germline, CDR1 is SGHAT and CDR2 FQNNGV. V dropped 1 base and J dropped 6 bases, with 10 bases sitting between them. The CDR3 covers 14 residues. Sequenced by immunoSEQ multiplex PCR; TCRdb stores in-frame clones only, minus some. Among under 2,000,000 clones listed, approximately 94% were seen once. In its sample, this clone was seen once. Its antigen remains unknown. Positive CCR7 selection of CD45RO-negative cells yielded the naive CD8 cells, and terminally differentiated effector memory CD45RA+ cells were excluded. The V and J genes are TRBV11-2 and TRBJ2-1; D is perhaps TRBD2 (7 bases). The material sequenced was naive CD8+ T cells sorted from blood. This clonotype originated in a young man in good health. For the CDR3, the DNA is TGTGCCAGCAGCTTAGTGGGGGGGCCCAATGAGCAGTTCTTC. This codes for CASSLVGGPNEQFF.